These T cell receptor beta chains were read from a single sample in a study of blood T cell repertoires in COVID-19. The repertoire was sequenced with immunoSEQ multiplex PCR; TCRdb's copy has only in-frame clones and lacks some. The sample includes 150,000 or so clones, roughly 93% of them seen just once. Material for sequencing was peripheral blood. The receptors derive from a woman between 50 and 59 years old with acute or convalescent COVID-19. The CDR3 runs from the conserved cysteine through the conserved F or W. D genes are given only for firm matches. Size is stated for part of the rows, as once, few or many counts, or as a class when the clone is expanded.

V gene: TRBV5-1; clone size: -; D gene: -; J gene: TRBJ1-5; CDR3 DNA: TGCGCCAGCAGCTTGGGGGGCGCGGGCAATCAGCCCCAGCATTTT; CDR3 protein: CASSLGGAGNQPQHF
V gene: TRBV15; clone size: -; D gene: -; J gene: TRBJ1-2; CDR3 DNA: TGTGCCACCAGCATAAAAGGGGACTATGGCTACACCTTC; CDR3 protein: CATSIKGDYGYTF
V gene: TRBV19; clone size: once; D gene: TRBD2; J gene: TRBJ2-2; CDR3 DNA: TGTGCCAGTCGATGGGGGGGAACGCATCTCACCGGGGAGCTGTTTTTT; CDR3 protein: CASRWGGTHLTGELFF
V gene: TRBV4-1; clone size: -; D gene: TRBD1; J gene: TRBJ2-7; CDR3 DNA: TGCGCCAGCAGCCAAGAAGGAGGACAGGGCTACGAGCAGTACTTC; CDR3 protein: CASSQEGGQGYEQYF
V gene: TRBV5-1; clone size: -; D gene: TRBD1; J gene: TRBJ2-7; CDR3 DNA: TGCGCCAGCAGCTGGGGACAGGGGGCAGTCTACGAGCAGTACTTC; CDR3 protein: CASSWGQGAVYEQYF
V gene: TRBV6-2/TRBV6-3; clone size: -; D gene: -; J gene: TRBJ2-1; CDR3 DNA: TGTGCCAGCAGTTACGGCGGGTACAATGAGCAGTTCTTC; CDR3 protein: CASSYGGYNEQFF
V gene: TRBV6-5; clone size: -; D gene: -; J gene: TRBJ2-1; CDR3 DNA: TGTGCCAGCGCCCAGTACAATGAGCAGTTCTTC; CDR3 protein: CASAQYNEQFF
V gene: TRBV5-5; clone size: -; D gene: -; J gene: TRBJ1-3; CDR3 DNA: TGTGCCAGCAGCTTGGAAGGGAGAGGGTCCTCTGGAAACACCATATATTTT; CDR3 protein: CASSLEGRGSSGNTIYF
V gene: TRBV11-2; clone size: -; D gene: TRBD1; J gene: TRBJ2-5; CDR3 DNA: TGTGCCAGCAGCCCTTGGACAGGAGGGACCCAGTACTTC; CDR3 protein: CASSPWTGGTQYF
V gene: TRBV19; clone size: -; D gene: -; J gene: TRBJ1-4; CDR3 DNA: TGTGCCAGTAGAATTAGCGGGGGCTATGAAAAACTGTTTTTT; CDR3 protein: CASRISGGYEKLFF
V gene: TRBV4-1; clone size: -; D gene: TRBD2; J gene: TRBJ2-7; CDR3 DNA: TGCGCCAGCAGCCAAGAAACGGGGGGACTCGAGCAGTACTTC; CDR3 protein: CASSQETGGLEQYF
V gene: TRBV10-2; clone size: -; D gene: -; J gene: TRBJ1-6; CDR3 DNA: TGCGCCAGCACCCGGGGTGATTCACCCCTCCACTTT; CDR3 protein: CASTRGDSPLHF
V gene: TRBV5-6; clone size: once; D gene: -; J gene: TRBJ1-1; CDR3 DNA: TGTGCCAGCAGCTTGGCCCCCAGAAGAAACACTGAAGCTTTCTTT; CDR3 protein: CASSLAPRRNTEAFF
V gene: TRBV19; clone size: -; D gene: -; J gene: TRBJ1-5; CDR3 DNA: TGTGCCAGTAGTCGACAGCTTAGGCAGCCCCAGCATTTT; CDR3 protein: CASSRQLRQPQHF
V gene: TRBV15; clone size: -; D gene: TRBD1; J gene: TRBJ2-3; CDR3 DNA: TGTGCCACCAGCAACCCGGGACAGGGGTTTTACACAGATACGCAGTATTTT; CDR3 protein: CATSNPGQGFYTDTQYF
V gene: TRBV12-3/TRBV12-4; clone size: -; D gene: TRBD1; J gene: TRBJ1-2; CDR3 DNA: TGTGCCAGCAGCCCGACAGGGGAGTATGGCTACACCTTC; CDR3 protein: CASSPTGEYGYTF
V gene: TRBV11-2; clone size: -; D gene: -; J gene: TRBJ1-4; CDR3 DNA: TGTGCCAGCAGTCCGATGGGGGGTTTCCCTGAAAAACTGTTTTTT; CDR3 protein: CASSPMGGFPEKLFF
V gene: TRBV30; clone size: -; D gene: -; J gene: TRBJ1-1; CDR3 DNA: TGTGCCTGCCTAGGAAGGGGCACTGAAGCTTTCTTT; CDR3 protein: CACLGRGTEAFF
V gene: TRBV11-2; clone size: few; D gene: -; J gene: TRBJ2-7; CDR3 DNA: TGTGCCAGCAGCTCTATAGCGGAGTCCTACGAGCAGTACTTC; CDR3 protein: CASSSIAESYEQYF
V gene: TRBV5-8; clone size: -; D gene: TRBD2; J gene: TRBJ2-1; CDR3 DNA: TGTGCCAGCAGCTTGGGACTAGCTTGGCGCAATGAGCAGTTCTTC; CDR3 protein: CASSLGLAWRNEQFF
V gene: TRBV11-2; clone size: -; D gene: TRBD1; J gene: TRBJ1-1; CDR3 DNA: TGTGCCAGCAGCCCGTTAGGACAGGGAAGGAACACTGAAGCTTTCTTT; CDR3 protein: CASSPLGQGRNTEAFF
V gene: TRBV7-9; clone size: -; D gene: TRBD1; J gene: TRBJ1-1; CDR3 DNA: TGTGCCAGCACCAGGACAGGGGGCACTGAAGCTTTCTTT; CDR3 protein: CASTRTGGTEAFF
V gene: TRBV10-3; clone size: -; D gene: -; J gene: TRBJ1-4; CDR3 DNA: TGTGCCATCAGTGATAAGGGGGCTAATGAAAAACTGTTTTTT; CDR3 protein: CAISDKGANEKLFF
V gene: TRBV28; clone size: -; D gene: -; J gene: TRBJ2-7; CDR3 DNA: TGTGCCAGCACGAGGGCCAATAACTACGAGCAGTACTTC; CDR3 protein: CASTRANNYEQYF
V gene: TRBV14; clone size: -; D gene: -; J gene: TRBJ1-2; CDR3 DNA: TGTGCCAGCAGCCCGCTGAGACACATTAACTATGGCTACACCTTC; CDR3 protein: CASSPLRHINYGYTF
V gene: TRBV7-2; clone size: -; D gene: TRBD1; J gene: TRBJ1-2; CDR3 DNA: TGTGCCAGCAGCACCCGGACAGGGGGTGATGGTGGCTACACCTTC; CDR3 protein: CASSTRTGGDGGYTF
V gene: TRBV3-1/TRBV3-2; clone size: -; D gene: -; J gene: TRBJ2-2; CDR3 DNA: TGTGCCAGCAGCCAAGTGGCAGCGACCGGGGAGCTGTTTTTT; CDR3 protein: CASSQVAATGELFF
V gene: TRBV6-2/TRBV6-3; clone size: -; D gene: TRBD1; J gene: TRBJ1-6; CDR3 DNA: TGTGCCAGCAGCCTGACAGGGTTTACCCTCCACTTT; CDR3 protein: CASSLTGFTLHF
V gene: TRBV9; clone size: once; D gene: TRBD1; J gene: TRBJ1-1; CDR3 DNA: TGTGCCAGCAGCGTAGGACAGGGGTACCCTGAAGCTTTCTTT; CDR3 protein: CASSVGQGYPEAFF
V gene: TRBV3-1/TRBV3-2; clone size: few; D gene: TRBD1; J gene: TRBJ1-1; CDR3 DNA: TGTGCCAGCAGCCTTAGGACAGGGGGCATTTTGTCTGAAGCTTTCTTT; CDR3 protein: CASSLRTGGILSEAFF
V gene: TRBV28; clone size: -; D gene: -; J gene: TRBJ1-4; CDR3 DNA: TGTGCCAGCAGTCGGACAATAAATGAAAAACTGTTTTTT; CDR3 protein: CASSRTINEKLFF
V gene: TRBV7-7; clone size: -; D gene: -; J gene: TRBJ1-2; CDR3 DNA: TGTGCCAGCAGCTTAGGGGCACAGGGAGAAGGGGGCTATGGCTACACCTTC; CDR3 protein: CASSLGAQGEGGYGYTF
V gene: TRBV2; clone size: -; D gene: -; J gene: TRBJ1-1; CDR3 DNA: TGTGCCAGCCTGGACTGGGCGAACACTGAAGCTTTCTTT; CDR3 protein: CASLDWANTEAFF
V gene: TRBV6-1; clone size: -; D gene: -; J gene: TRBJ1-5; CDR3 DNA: TGTGCCAGCAGTGATGGCCTTAGCAATCAGCCCCAGCATTTT; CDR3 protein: CASSDGLSNQPQHF
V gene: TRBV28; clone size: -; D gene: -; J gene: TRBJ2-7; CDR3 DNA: TGTGCCAGCAGCCTCCTTCCCCTCAGCGGGCCCTACGAGCAGTACTTC; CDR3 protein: CASSLLPLSGPYEQYF
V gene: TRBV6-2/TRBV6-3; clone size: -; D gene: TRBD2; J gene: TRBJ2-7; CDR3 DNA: TGTGCCAGCAGTTACTCGCGGCGCGGGAGGACCCACTACGAGCAGTACTTC; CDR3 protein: CASSYSRRGRTHYEQYF
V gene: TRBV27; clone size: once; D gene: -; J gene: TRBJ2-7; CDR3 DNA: TGTGCCAGCAGTTTAGCGGCCGGGGGAACCTACGAGCAGTACTTC; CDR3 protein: CASSLAAGGTYEQYF
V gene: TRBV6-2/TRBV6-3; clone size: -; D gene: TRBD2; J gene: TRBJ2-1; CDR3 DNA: TGTGCCAGCAGTTTAACTTTAGCGGGGGGGTACAATGAGCAGTTCTTC; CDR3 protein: CASSLTLAGGYNEQFF
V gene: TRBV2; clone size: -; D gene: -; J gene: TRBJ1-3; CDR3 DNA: TGTGCCAGCAGTGTTGAGGGTTTAGGAGGAAACACCATATATTTT; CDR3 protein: CASSVEGLGGNTIYF
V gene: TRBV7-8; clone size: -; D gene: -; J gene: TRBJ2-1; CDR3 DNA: TGTGCCAGCAGCCGGTTTGCTAGAGAGCAGTTCTTC; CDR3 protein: CASSRFAREQFF
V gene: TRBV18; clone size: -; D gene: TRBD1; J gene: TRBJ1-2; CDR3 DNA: TGTGCCAGCTCTCCGGGACAGGAAGCTTATGGCTACACCTTC; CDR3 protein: CASSPGQEAYGYTF
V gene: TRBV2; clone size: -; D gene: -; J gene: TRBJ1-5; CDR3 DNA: TGTGCCAGCAGTCAAACAGGTCAAAGTCAGCCCCAGCATTTT; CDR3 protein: CASSQTGQSQPQHF
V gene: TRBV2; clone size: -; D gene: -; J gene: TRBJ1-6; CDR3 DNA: TGTGCCAGCAGGGACAGTCAGGGTTCACCCCTCCACTTT; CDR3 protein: CASRDSQGSPLHF
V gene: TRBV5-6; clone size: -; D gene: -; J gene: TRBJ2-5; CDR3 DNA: TGTGCCAGCAGCTTGAGAGGGTCGGAGAAAGAGACCCAGTACTTC; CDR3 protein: CASSLRGSEKETQYF
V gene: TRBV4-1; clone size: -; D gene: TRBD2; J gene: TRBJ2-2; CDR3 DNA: TGCGCCAGCAGCGACTACGGGAGGGCGAACACCGGGGAGCTGTTTTTT; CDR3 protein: CASSDYGRANTGELFF
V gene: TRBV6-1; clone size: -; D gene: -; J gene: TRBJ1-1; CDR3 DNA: TGTGCCAGCAGTGAAGCGACAGAGAACACTGAAGCTTTCTTT; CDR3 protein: CASSEATENTEAFF
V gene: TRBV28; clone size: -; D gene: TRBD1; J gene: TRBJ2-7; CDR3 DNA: TGTGCCAGCAGTTTCATTGGGACAGACTACGAGCAGTACTTC; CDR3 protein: CASSFIGTDYEQYF
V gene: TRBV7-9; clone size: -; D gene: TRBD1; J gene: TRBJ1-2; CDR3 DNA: TGTGCCAGCAGCTTAGGACAGGGGGCGAGCTATGGCTACACCTTC; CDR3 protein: CASSLGQGASYGYTF
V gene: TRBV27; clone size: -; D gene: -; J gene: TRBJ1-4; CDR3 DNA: TGTGCCAGCAGTACGGACTCCAATGAAAAACTGTTTTTT; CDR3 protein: CASSTDSNEKLFF
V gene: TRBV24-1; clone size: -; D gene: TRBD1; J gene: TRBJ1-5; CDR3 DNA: TGTGCCACCAGTGAGACAGGGTTCAATCAGCCCCAGCATTTT; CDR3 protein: CATSETGFNQPQHF
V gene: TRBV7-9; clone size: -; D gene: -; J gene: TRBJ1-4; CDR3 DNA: TGTGCCAGCAGCTCGGGGGGCCGGCACGAAAAACTGTTTTTT; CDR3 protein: CASSSGGRHEKLFF
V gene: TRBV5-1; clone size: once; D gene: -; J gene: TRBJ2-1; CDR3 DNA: TGCGCCAGCAGCTTGTCTAGTTACAATGAGCAGTTCTTC; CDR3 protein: CASSLSSYNEQFF
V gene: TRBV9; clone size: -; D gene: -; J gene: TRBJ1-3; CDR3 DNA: TGTGCCAGCAGCAGGTTAACAGGTACTTCTGGAAACACCATATATTTT; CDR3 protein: CASSRLTGTSGNTIYF